One sample yielded the 21 T cell receptor beta chains listed below, sequenced in a study of blood T cell repertoires in COVID-19. Libraries were prepared by immunoSEQ multiplex PCR; TCRdb keeps only in-frame clonotypes and omits some of them. Of some 67,000 clones in the sample, about four fifths are singletons; the top ten hold 6.3%. Sequencing was carried out using peripheral blood. The source is a woman aged 55-75 years with acute or convalescent COVID-19.

The chain has TRBV9 and TRBJ2-2; D is perhaps TRBD1 (6 bases). The germline gives CDR1 SGDLS, CDR2 YYNGEE. Trimming stripped 0 bases from V and 8 bases from J, with 14 bases between. The CDR3 sequence is 15 residues long. In DNA, the CDR3 is TGTGCCAGCAGCGTAGTCACAGGGCTTGAGGGGGAGCTGTTTTTT. The encoded protein is CASSVVTGLEGELFF.

The chain recombines TRBV28 with TRBJ1-4; 7 bases fit TRBD1. V trimming: 5 bases; J trimming: 3 bases; junction bases outside the gene matches: 6. There are 15 residues in the CDR3. Germline CDR1 is MDHEN and CDR2 is SYDVKM. CDR3 sequence reads: CASSTTGDANEKLFF. CDR3 nucleotides: TGTGCCAGCAGTACCACAGGGGATGCTAATGAAAAACTGTTTTTT.

V and J are TRBV9 and TRBJ2-1; 15 bases are a match to TRBD2. Trimming cost V 3 bases and J 3 bases; bases outside gene matches: 1. Germline V CDR1 and CDR2: SGDLS, YYNGEE. This CDR3 has 16 amino acids. CDR3: CASSGTSGGDYNEQFF. The CDR3 nucleotides read TGTGCCAGCAGCGGGACTAGCGGGGGGGACTACAATGAGCAGTTCTTC.

This clone turned up a few times. The J gene is TRBJ1-2, the V gene TRBV5-6, with TRBD1 as a possible D gene (6 bases). The V and J ends lost 0 bases and 0 bases respectively, with 12 bases between them. This CDR3 has 16 amino acids. In germline, CDR1 is SGHDT, CDR2 YYEEEE. The CDR3 protein is CASSLDRALTNYGYTF. CDR3 DNA: TGTGCCAGCAGCTTGGACAGGGCCCTTACTAACTATGGCTACACCTTC.

This chain uses TRBV7-9 with TRBJ2-5; 9 bases map to TRBD2. The junction had 8 bases not matched to a gene; V was cut back by 5 bases and J by 1 base. Germline CDR1 and CDR2: SEHNR and FQNEAQ (reference sequence). CDR3 length: 16 amino acids. The CDR3 loop reads CASSAGSGGLQETQYF. The CDR3 region has the DNA TGTGCCAGCAGCGCTGGTAGCGGGGGTCTCCAAGAGACCCAGTACTTC.

This clone was seen only a few times. V and J are TRBV3-1 (or the pseudogene TRBV3-2) and TRBJ2-7; 11 nucleotides agree with TRBD1. CDR3 length: 14 residues. The V and J ends lost 1 base and 6 bases, in that order; junction bases with no gene match: 2. CDR1 and CDR2 from the germline V gene are LGHDT and YNNKEL (reference sequence). The CDR3 region has the DNA TGTGCCAGCAGCCAAGGGACAGGGGGCTTCGAGCAGTACTTC. The encoded protein is CASSQGTGGFEQYF.

This clone appeared a few times. The chain recombines TRBV7-2 with TRBJ1-6, with TRBD1 identical over 10 bases. Germline values: CDR1 SGHTA, CDR2 FQGNSA. V dropped 5 bases and J dropped 6; count of bases not matched to a gene: 10. This CDR3 contains 17 residues. CDR3 nucleotides: TGTGCCAGCAGCCCCACCGGGACAGGGGTCATTAATTCACCCCTCCACTTT. This sequence encodes CASSPTGTGVINSPLHF.

This sequence joins TRBV7-6 and TRBJ2-3, with 9 nucleotides matching TRBD1. Losses at the gene ends were 4 bases for V and 5 bases for J; bases not matched to a gene: 4. This CDR3 has 14 residues. The germline gives CDR1 SGHVS, CDR2 FNYEAQ. CDR3 protein: CASSSQGAGDTQYF. In DNA form, the CDR3 reads TGTGCCAGCAGCTCACAGGGGGCCGGAGATACGCAGTATTTT.

The J gene is TRBJ1-1, the V gene TRBV18; D is perhaps TRBD1 (6 bases). Germline V gene lookup returns CDR1 KGHSH and CDR2 LQKENI. This CDR3 spans 14 amino acids. Trimming stripped 3 bases from V and 7 bases from J, with 15 bases between. CDR3 nucleotides: TGTGCCAGCTCACCCATAAGTGAGGGGGATGAAGCTTTCTTT. It codes for CASSPISEGDEAFF. The full variable domain, with the rest looked up from reference TRBV18 and TRBJ1-1, is NAGVMQNPRHLVRRRGQEARLRCSPMKGHSHVYWYRQLPEEGLKFMVYLQKENIIDESGMPKERFSAEFPKEGPSILRIQQVVRGDSAAYFCASSPISEGDEAFFGQGTRLTVV.

The J gene is TRBJ1-6, the V gene TRBV5-6; 7 positions agree with TRBD1. V trimming: 4 bases; J trimming: 4 bases; junction bases outside the gene matches: 5. Germline CDR1 is SGHDT and CDR2 is YYEEEE. The CDR3 covers 15 residues. The CDR3 here is CASSRGTAYNSPLHF. The CDR3 DNA is TGTGCCAGCAGCCGCGGGACAGCGTATAATTCACCCCTCCACTTT.

This chain joins TRBV27 and TRBJ2-5; maybe TRBD2 (6 bases). The CDR3 is 11 residues long. Germline CDR1 is MNHEY and CDR2 is SMNVEV (reference sequence). The V end lost 5 bases, the J end lost 5 bases, and 6 bases lay between the germline ends. This chain's CDR3 is CASSGGETQYF. For the CDR3, the DNA is TGTGCCAGCAGTGGGGGGGAGACCCAGTACTTC.

The V call is TRBV4-3, the J call TRBJ2-5; 12 bases are shared with TRBD1. Germline CDR1 and CDR2: LGHNA and YSLEER. V dropped 6 bases and J dropped 4; count of bases not matched to a gene: 6. The CDR3 runs 15 residues. The CDR3 DNA follows: TGCGCCAGCAGACAGGGGACAGGGGGCCGAGAGACCCAGTACTTC. Residues: CASRQGTGGRETQYF.

In its sample, this clone was seen a few times. The chain recombines TRBV20-1 with TRBJ1-3; possible D gene TRBD1, 5 bases. Deletions cut 3 bases from V and 7 bases from J, with 19 bases between. This CDR3 is built from 15 residues. Germline V lookup: CDR1 DFQATT, CDR2 SNEGSKA (reference sequence). The DNA of the CDR3 is TGCAGTGCTAGTGAGGGCGGGGCAGGGAGGAACACCATATATTTT. It encodes CSASEGGAGRNTIYF.

This clone was seen once. The chain is built from TRBV5-4 and TRBJ1-4; TRBD1 matches 7 bases. The CDR3 spans 15 residues. Germline V lookup: CDR1 SGHNT, CDR2 YYREEE (reference sequence). V was clipped by 4 bases and J by 7 bases; unmatched bases: 10. Here the CDR3 reads CASSPGGQGGEKLFF. CDR3 nucleotide sequence: TGTGCCAGCAGCCCAGGGGGGCAGGGTGGTGAAAAACTGTTTTTT.

The chain is built from TRBV5-1 and TRBJ2-3, with 11 bases fitting TRBD1. Per the germline V gene, CDR1 is SGHRS and CDR2 is YFSETQ. CDR3 length equals 15 residues. The trim removed 1 base at V and 3 bases at J, leaving 1 base unmatched. CDR3 sequence (DNA): TGCGCCAGCAGCTTGCGGGACAGGGGGACAGATACGCAGTATTTT. Protein: CASSLRDRGTDTQYF.

V is TRBV6-5 and J is TRBJ1-4, with D tentatively TRBD1 (6 bases). The CDR3 covers 13 residues. CDR1 MNHEY and CDR2 SVGAGI come from the germline V gene. Trimming shortened V by 4 bases and J by 8 bases, and 11 bases separated the two germline ends. CDR3 nucleotides: TGTGCCAGCAGTTCACGACAGGACGAAAAACTGTTTTTT. It translates to CASSSRQDEKLFF.

The chain is built from TRBV7-9 and TRBJ1-5; D gene uncertain. V lost 1 base and J lost 3, with 19 bases in between. There are 18 residues in the CDR3. Germline CDR1 SEHNR, CDR2 FQNEAQ (reference sequence). CDR3 DNA sequence: TGTGCCAGCAGCTTAGACTATAGGTCTCGACTGTTCAATCAGCCCCAGCATTTT. Translation: CASSLDYRSRLFNQPQHF.

The chain employs TRBV11-2 and TRBJ2-2; D is possibly TRBD1 (6 bases). The germline V gene has CDR1 SGHAT and CDR2 FQNNGV. The CDR3 length is 16 residues. V lost 0 bases and J 4 bases, leaving 12 bases between the germline ends. CDR3 nucleotide sequence: TGTGCCAGCAGCTTAGATCACAGGGTTGGCACCGGGGAGCTGTTTTTT. Translated: CASSLDHRVGTGELFF.

This clone has more than one count but fewer than ten. The chain carries TRBV15 and TRBJ1-5; possibly TRBD1 for D (6 bases). There are 18 residues in the CDR3. V lost 0 bases and J 5 bases, leaving 20 bases between the germline ends. Germline V lookup: CDR1 LNHNV, CDR2 YYDKDF (reference sequence). The CDR3 sequence is CATSREPHAGALDQPQHF. The CDR3 coding sequence is TGTGCCACCAGCAGAGAACCCCACGCAGGGGCGCTGGATCAGCCCCAGCATTTT.

The rearrangement uses TRBV28 and TRBJ2-2; no clear D gene. CDR3 length equals 12 residues. The V end lost 7 bases, the J end lost 7 bases, and 10 bases lay between the germline ends. The germline V gene has CDR1 MDHEN and CDR2 SYDVKM. CDR3 amino acids: CASKSSLGELFF. CDR3 nucleotides: TGTGCCAGCAAAAGCTCCCTCGGGGAGCTGTTTTTT.

The chain combines TRBV5-1 with TRBJ1-1; D call uncertain. Germline-derived CDR1 and CDR2 are SGHRS and YFSETQ. The V end was cut by 5 bases, the J end by 1 base, with 12 bases between. The CDR3 covers 14 residues. CDR3 loop: CASSTAVQNTEAFF. CDR3 nucleotides: TGCGCCAGCAGTACAGCAGTTCAGAACACTGAAGCTTTCTTT.